The 24 T cell receptor beta chains below come from one sample, sequenced in a study of blood T cell repertoires in COVID-19. Sequenced by immunoSEQ multiplex PCR; TCRdb stores in-frame clones only, minus some. The table has 130,000 or so clones, roughly 83% seen once. Specimen: PBMCs or T cells enriched from blood (not recorded which). All receptors come from a man aged 50-60 years who had recovered from COVID-19.

This clone has just a few counts. The V and J genes are TRBV20-1 and TRBJ1-5; D is unclear. The length of the CDR3 is 14 residues. Germline CDR1 reads DFQATT; CDR2 reads SNEGSKA (reference sequence). V lost 3 bases, J lost 4 bases, and 13 bases lay in between. The CDR3 sequence: CSASLLLTNQPQHF. The CDR3 DNA reads TGCAGTGCTAGTCTTCTCCTGACAAATCAGCCCCAGCATTTT.

This clone appeared once. The chain recombines TRBV27 with TRBJ1-1; D remains unclear. Deletions cut 8 bases from V and 5 bases from J, with 18 bases between. The CDR3 is made up of 14 amino acids. The germline V gene encodes CDR1 MNHEY and CDR2 SMNVEV (reference sequence). The CDR3 nucleotides read TGTGCCAGCGCCCCGGCCGGTCCGGGGACTGAAGCTTTCTTT. Its translation: CASAPAGPGTEAFF.

CDR3 residues: CASSSRSRAGSTDTQYF. The CDR3, as DNA: TGTGCCAGCAGCTCTAGGTCGAGAGCGGGCAGCACAGATACGCAGTATTTT. The chain combines TRBV7-2 with TRBJ2-3, with D possibly TRBD2 on 6 matching bases. The CDR3 runs 17 residues. Germline V CDR1 and CDR2: SGHTA, FQGNSA. Trimming pared 4 bases from V and 0 bases from J, leaving 17 bases between.

The J gene is TRBJ1-5, the V gene TRBV9, with TRBD1 as a possible D gene (5 bases). Trimming shortened V by 4 bases and J by 9 bases, and 17 bases separated the two germline ends. This CDR3 is 14 amino acids long. Germline CDR1 is SGDLS and CDR2 is YYNGEE. CDR3 DNA: TGTGCCAGCAGCCCAGGAGGGGCCTTGCGGCCCCAGCATTTT. Residues: CASSPGGALRPQHF.

For the CDR3, the DNA is TGTGCCAGCAGTTTATGGTCCGGGAACACTGAAGCTTTCTTT. Protein: CASSLWSGNTEAFF. This sequence joins TRBV27 and TRBJ1-1; D uncertain. Trimming shortened V by 1 base and J by 1 base, and 7 bases separated the two germline ends. The length of the CDR3 is 14 residues. The germline gives CDR1 MNHEY, CDR2 SMNVEV (reference sequence).

V is TRBV6-6 and J is TRBJ1-1; D is possibly TRBD1 (6 bases). From germline, CDR1 is MNHNY and CDR2 SVGAGI (reference sequence). This CDR3 has 15 amino acids. V was shortened by 2 bases and J by 6 bases, with 16 bases between the two germline ends. The CDR3 loop is CASSYGGALGAEAFF. CDR3 sequence (DNA): TGTGCCAGCAGTTACGGGGGGGCCTTGGGCGCTGAAGCTTTCTTT.

The chain employs TRBV28 and TRBJ1-2, with 8 positions matching TRBD1. CDR3 length: 14 amino acids. V lost 6 bases and J lost 3; bases outside the gene matches: 6. Germline lookup yields CDR1 MDHEN and CDR2 SYDVKM. The CDR3 here is CASRPGTGDYGYTF. In DNA, the CDR3 is TGTGCCAGCAGACCCGGGACAGGTGACTATGGCTACACCTTC.

V and J are TRBV9 and TRBJ2-1; 12 bases match TRBD2. Trimming cost V 2 bases and J 5 bases; bases outside gene matches: 8. The CDR3 extends over 17 amino acids. The germline V gene encodes CDR1 SGDLS and CDR2 YYNGEE. In nucleotides, the CDR3 is TGTGCCAGCAGCGTCCCATCTAGCGGGGGGGCAGACAATGAGCAGTTCTTC. Its translation: CASSVPSSGGADNEQFF.

This CDR3 reads CASSLLAGGYNEQFF. DNA of the CDR3: TGTGCCAGCAGTTTGCTAGCGGGGGGCTACAATGAGCAGTTCTTC. The V call is TRBV28, the J call TRBJ2-1; 11 bases agree with TRBD2. The CDR3 sequence is 15 residues long. The germline V gene encodes CDR1 MDHEN and CDR2 SYDVKM. With V trimmed by 3 bases and J by 3 bases, 1 base remained unmatched. The whole variable domain, remainder taken from reference TRBV28 and TRBJ2-1, is DVKVTQSSRYLVKRTGEKVFLECVQDMDHENMFWYRQDPGLGLRLIYFSYDVKMKEKGDIPEGYSVSREKKERFSLILESASTNQTSMYLCASSLLAGGYNEQFFGPGTRLTVL.

This clone was seen a few times. V usage is TRBV4-3 and J usage is TRBJ1-2; TRBD1 might be the D (5 bases). CDR3 length equals 14 residues. With 1 base removed from V and 3 bases from J, the gap between germline ends came to 9 bases. Germline CDR1 and CDR2: LGHNA and YSLEER. DNA for the CDR3: TGCGCCAGCAGCCAAGTAGGACAAGACTATGGCTACACCTTC. Encoded protein: CASSQVGQDYGYTF.

This clone has a single count. V is TRBV5-6 and J is TRBJ2-7; D uncertain. The germline gives CDR1 SGHDT, CDR2 YYEEEE. V was shortened by 4 bases and J by 3 bases, with 8 bases between the two germline ends. This CDR3 contains 12 residues. The CDR3 bases are TGTGCCAGCAGCACGGGTCTCTACGAGCAGTACTTC. Translated: CASSTGLYEQYF.

The rearrangement joins TRBV7-2 to TRBJ1-2; weak D call: TRBD1 (6 bases). The germline V gene encodes CDR1 SGHTA and CDR2 FQGNSA. V was cut by 5 bases and J by 7 bases, with 17 bases left in between. CDR3 size: 14 residues. The CDR3 DNA reads as TGTGCCAGCAGCCCGGGGGGCTCCCTGCTTGGCTACACCTTC. Translated, it gives CASSPGGSLLGYTF.

The rearrangement links TRBV6-2 or TRBV6-3 to TRBJ2-5, with a tentative D call TRBD2 (5 bases). V dropped 2 bases and J dropped 9 bases, with 13 bases sitting between them. In germline, CDR1 is MNHEY, CDR2 SVGEGT. The length of the CDR3 is 13 residues. This CDR3 reads CASSYTAALAQYF. CDR3 DNA: TGTGCCAGCAGTTACACAGCGGCGTTGGCCCAGTACTTC.

The chain carries TRBV19 and TRBJ2-3; the D gene is possibly TRBD2 (6 bases). Trimming took off 5 bases at V and 5 bases at J, with 17 bases between the two ends. CDR1 LNHDA and CDR2 SQIVND come from the germline V gene (reference sequence). The CDR3 has 15 residues. The CDR3, as DNA: TGTGCCAGTAGTCCCCCCCGGGAGTTCGGAGATACGCAGTATTTT. Its translation: CASSPPREFGDTQYF.

The CDR3 coding sequence is TGTGCCGGCGGGGACAGGGGACATCAGCCCCAGCATTTT. Protein: CAGGDRGHQPQHF. This chain links TRBV6-5 with TRBJ1-5, with 10 nucleotides matching TRBD1. Germline V CDR1 and CDR2: MNHEY, SVGAGI. There are 13 residues in the CDR3. J was trimmed by 5 bases and V by 11 bases; bases with no gene match: 6.

The chain has TRBV7-9 and TRBJ2-1; 7 bases line up with TRBD2. The germline gives CDR1 SEHNR, CDR2 FQNEAQ (reference sequence). CDR3 length: 14 amino acids. V was clipped by 3 bases and J by 3 bases; unmatched bases: 2. As DNA, the CDR3 is TGTGCCAGCAGCTTGACTAGCATCTACAATGAGCAGTTCTTC. Translation gives CASSLTSIYNEQFF.

V and J are TRBV18 and TRBJ2-7; a possible D gene is TRBD2 (5 bases). This CDR3 comprises 14 residues. Germline V gene lookup returns CDR1 KGHSH and CDR2 LQKENI. V was clipped by 3 bases and J by 2 bases, with 11 bases between them. CDR3: CASSPTGGPYEQYF. CDR3 sequence (DNA): TGTGCCAGCTCACCGACGGGCGGGCCCTACGAGCAGTACTTC. Full variable domain (rest looked up from reference TRBV18 and TRBJ2-7): NAGVMQNPRHLVRRRGQEARLRCSPMKGHSHVYWYRQLPEEGLKFMVYLQKENIIDESGMPKERFSAEFPKEGPSILRIQQVVRGDSAAYFCASSPTGGPYEQYFGPGTRLTVT.

The V and J genes are TRBV6-6 and TRBJ1-1, with 8 positions matching TRBD1. The CDR3 loop spans 16 amino acids. Trimming removed 10 bases from V and 4 bases from J; junction bases left unmatched: 17. In germline, CDR1 is MNHNY, CDR2 SVGAGI (reference sequence). In DNA, the CDR3 is TGTGCCACTAAACCGGCCGACAGGGGAGGTGTCACTGAAGCTTTCTTT. It is translated as CATKPADRGGVTEAFF.

This clone showed up just once. The genes are TRBV14 and TRBJ2-4, with TRBD1 identical over 7 bases. Germline CDR1 and CDR2: SGHDN and FVKESK. The CDR3 spans 17 residues. The J segment lost 1 base and the V segment lost 5 bases, leaving 11 bases of the junction unmatched. DNA for the CDR3: TGTGCCAGCAGCGAAGTTCGGACAGGAGATGCCAAAAACATTCAGTACTTC. It is translated as CASSEVRTGDAKNIQYF. Based on the CDR3 plus reference TRBV14 and TRBJ2-4, the full variable domain is EAGVTQFPSHSVIEKGQTVTLRCDPISGHDNLYWYRRVMGKEIKFLLHFVKESKQDESGMPNNRFLAERTGGTYSTLKVQPAELEDSGVYFCASSEVRTGDAKNIQYFGAGTRLSVL.

CDR3 DNA: TGTGCCAGCAGCTTACGATTATCGGGGGTAGTGGGAGATACGCAGTATTTT. It codes for CASSLRLSGVVGDTQYF. The rearrangement joins TRBV5-4 to TRBJ2-3; a weak D match, TRBD2 (6 bases). CDR3 length: 17 residues. CDR1 is SGHNT, CDR2 YYREEE, per germline (reference sequence). Trimming pared 2 bases from V and 5 bases from J, leaving 21 bases between.

The gene calls are TRBV11-2 and TRBJ1-2; TRBD1 might be the D (6 bases). The CDR3 loop spans 15 amino acids. With 5 bases removed from V and 4 bases from J, the gap between germline ends came to 17 bases. Germline CDR1 is SGHAT and CDR2 is FQNNGV. CDR3 in DNA: TGTGCCAGCAGCCGGCCCAGTGGGGGCGGCTATGGCTACACCTTC. Residues: CASSRPSGGGYGYTF.

The chain recombines TRBV27 with TRBJ1-5, with a tentative D call TRBD1 (5 bases). V shed 7 bases and J shed 7 bases, with 11 bases lying between them. This CDR3 comprises 12 residues. Germline-derived CDR1 and CDR2 are MNHEY and SMNVEV (reference sequence). As DNA, the CDR3 is TGTGCCAGCAAAAGGGGAAGCCAGCCCCAGCATTTT. Its protein product is CASKRGSQPQHF.

In its sample, this clone was seen a few times. This rearrangement joins TRBV19 to TRBJ1-4; 11 bases agree with TRBD1. Germline V lookup: CDR1 LNHDA, CDR2 SQIVND (reference sequence). This CDR3 is 14 amino acids long. Trimming removed 5 bases from V and 8 bases from J; junction bases left unmatched: 4. The CDR3 DNA reads as TGTGCCAGTAGTCGGGACAGGGGGGACGAAAAACTGTTTTTT. Protein product: CASSRDRGDEKLFF.

The chain is built from TRBV2 and TRBJ2-7; 9 bases map to TRBD2. This CDR3 region has 16 residues. Germline V CDR1 and CDR2: SNHLY, FYNNEI. Unmatched junction bases numbered 5, after V lost 2 bases and J lost 0 bases. In nucleotides, the CDR3 is TGTGCCAGCAGTGAACCCCTAGCGGGAAACTCCTACGAGCAGTACTTC. Translating gives CASSEPLAGNSYEQYF. The full variable domain, with the rest looked up from reference TRBV2 and TRBJ2-7, is EPEVTQTPSHQVTQMGQEVILRCVPISNHLYFYWYRQILGQKVEFLVSFYNNEISEKSEIFDDQFSVERPDGSNFTLKIRSTKLEDSAMYFCASSEPLAGNSYEQYFGPGTRLTVT.